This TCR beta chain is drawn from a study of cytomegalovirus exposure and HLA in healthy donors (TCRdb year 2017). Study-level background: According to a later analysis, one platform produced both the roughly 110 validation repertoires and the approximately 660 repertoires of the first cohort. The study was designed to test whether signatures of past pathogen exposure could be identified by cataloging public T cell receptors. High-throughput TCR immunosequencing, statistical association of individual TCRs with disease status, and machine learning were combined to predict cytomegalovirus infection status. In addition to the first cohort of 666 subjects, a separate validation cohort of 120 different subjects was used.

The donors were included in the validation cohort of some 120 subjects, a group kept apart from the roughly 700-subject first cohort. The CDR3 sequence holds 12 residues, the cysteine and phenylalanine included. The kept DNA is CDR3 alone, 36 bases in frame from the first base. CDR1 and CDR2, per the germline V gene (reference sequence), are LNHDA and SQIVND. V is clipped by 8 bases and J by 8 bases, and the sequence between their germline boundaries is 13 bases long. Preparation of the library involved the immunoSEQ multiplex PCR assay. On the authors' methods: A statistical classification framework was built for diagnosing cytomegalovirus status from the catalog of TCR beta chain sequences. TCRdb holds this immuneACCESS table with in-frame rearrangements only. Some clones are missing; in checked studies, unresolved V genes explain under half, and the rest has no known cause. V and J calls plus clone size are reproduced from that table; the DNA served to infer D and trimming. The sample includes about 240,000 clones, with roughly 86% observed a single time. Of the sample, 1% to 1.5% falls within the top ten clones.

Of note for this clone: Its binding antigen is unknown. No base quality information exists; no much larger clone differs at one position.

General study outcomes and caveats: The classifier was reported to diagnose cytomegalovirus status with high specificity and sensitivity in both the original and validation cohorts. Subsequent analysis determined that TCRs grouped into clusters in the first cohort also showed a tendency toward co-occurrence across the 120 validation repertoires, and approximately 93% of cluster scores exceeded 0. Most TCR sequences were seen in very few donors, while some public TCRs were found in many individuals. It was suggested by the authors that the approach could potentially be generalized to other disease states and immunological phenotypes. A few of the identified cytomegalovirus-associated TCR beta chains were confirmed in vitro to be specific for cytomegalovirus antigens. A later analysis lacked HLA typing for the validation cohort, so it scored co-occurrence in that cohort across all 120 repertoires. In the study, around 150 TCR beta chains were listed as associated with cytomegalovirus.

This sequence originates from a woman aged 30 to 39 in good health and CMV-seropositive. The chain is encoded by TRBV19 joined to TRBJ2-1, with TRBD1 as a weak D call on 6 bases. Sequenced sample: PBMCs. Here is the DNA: TGTGCCAGTGATTCGACAGGATATGAGCAGTTCTTC. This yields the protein CASDSTGYEQFF.